The sequence of this TCR beta chain was determined in a study of glioma-infiltrating T cells after dendritic cell vaccination (dated by TCRdb to 2015 to 2016). Regarding the complete study: The cohort included some 15 glioblastoma patients drawn from Phase I and II dendritic cell vaccination trials, of whom 9 were newly diagnosed and 6 had recurrent disease. Between the early 2000s and the early 2010s, the patients were given dendritic cell vaccination pulsed with autologous tumor lysate. The vaccine was prepared from monocyte-derived dendritic cells that were cultured for seven days with IL-4 and GM-CSF and then pulsed overnight with autologous tumor lysate. Each patient got three intradermal injections of the dendritic cell vaccine, spaced at biweekly intervals, in the arm below the axilla. Deep sequencing of TCR beta CDR3 regions was used to quantify tumor-infiltrating lymphocyte content and compare tumor and blood repertoires in dendritic cell-vaccinated glioblastoma patients. TCR sequencing metrics, including TIL content and tumor-blood repertoire overlap, were correlated with survival after dendritic cell vaccination.

The time point label corresponds to: after dendritic cell vaccination, including at tumor progression/relapse. To be selected, patients needed enough residual fresh-frozen tumor tissue and more than two years of available survival data. None of the glioblastoma patients carried an isocitrate dehydrogenase mutation, although molecular status otherwise varied. PBMC were collected before vaccination, two weeks after the third vaccination, and at tumor progression when it occurred. Genomic DNA was extracted with the Qiagen DNeasy Blood extraction Kit. In the case of this clone: The antigen this receptor binds is unknown. Base quality data are lacking; no much larger clone is found one base away.

The germline V gene encodes CDR1 MNHNS and CDR2 SASEGT. Between the V and J ends, shortened by 6 bases and 1 base respectively, the junction contains 15 bases. Spanning cysteine to phenylalanine, the CDR3 consists of 15 amino acids. Kept here is only the CDR3 DNA, which spans 45 bases and is read in frame from base 1. What the work shows at the level of the full study, not this receptor alone: No direct relationship between TCR clonality and survival was found, suggesting a diverse polyclonal response may matter. The cohort was small and heterogeneous, only a few patients had full blood and tumor sets, and even fewer had initial-recurrent tumor pairs. After dendritic cell vaccination, a higher estimated pretreatment TIL content predicted longer time to progression and overall survival. The response model built on TCR overlap across three groups was characterized as speculative, with prospective validation still needed.

The immunoSEQ assay amplified TCRB CDR3 regions from 2 micrograms of genomic DNA, or from all available DNA when less than that amount was available. The multiplex PCR employed 60 forward primers targeting TCR V beta segments and 13 reverse primers targeting J beta segments. To estimate the number of reads per starting template, synthetic control templates were added to each sample at limiting dilution. The Illumina HiSeq System generated 87 bp sequencing reads. The authors processed their data as follows. To remove PCR and sequencing errors, closely related sequences were merged with a nearest neighbor algorithm. TCR overlap was defined as the percentage of unique tumor TCR beta sequences that were also present in the same patient's peripheral blood. TCRdb provides this immuneACCESS table in a form limited to in-frame rearrangements. Some clones are lacking; in checked studies, under half of them reflect an unresolved V gene, and why the rest are absent is not known. Clonal size and the V and J genes are those of that table, whereas D and trimming came from the DNA. The sample has 85,000 or so clones on record, 85% of them singletons. The leading ten clones occupy about 8.5% of the sample.

The sequencing here drew on blood, taken after dendritic cell vaccination. The TCR was taken from a human donor with glioblastoma. This chain is built from TRBV6-1 and TRBJ1-1; a tentative D match to TRBD1 spans 6 bases. The DNA sequence follows: TGTGCCAGCAGCAGACATGGACAGCCGAACACTGAAGCTTTCTTT. The translation is CASSRHGQPNTEAFF.